The 16 T cell receptor beta chains listed next were all sequenced from one sample in a study of tumor-infiltrating lymphocytes in primary liver carcinoma (dated by TCRdb to 2016 to 2017). The run used an Illumina HiSeq 2500. Using a constant-region primer and ProtoScript II reverse transcriptase, TCRbeta-specific cDNA was reverse-transcribed from around 520 ng total RNA. Three nested multiplex PCR rounds, following a slightly modified ARM-PCR procedure, were used to build the TCRbeta libraries. Each of the first two PCR rounds ran for approximately 9 cycles and used multiplex TRBV1-TRBV30 forward primers together with a Cbeta reverse primer. In TCRdb, the public reads were trimmed at Q25 with fastp and aligned with MiXCR, with productive beta chains retained. Rows with a matching CDR3 protein are joined into one entry that keeps the most common DNA and genes. The sample table holds 80,000 or so distinct CDR3 sequences, of which 71% were seen once. Together, the top ten hold roughly 13% of the sample.

Without any cell sorting, total RNA and DNA were extracted together from roughly 20-30 mg of bulk tissue using the AllPrep DNA/RNA mini kit. Source material: liver tumor tissue from sampling region 4. In the paper's terms, the cell subset or site label means: tumor region T4, right-lateral pole. These receptors originate from a woman aged 55-70 years with primary liver carcinoma and hepatitis B virus infection.

A remark on this clonotype: The conserved closing phenylalanine or tryptophan is absent in this CDR3, likely reflecting a read error. Here the CDR3 reads CASSSPGLASYEQYL. CDR3 sequence (DNA): TGCGCCAGCAGCTCGCCGGGACTAGCGAGTTACGAGCAGTACTTG. The V and J genes are TRBV5-1 and TRBJ2-7, with 10 bases identical to TRBD2. Unmatched junction bases numbered 7, after V lost 3 bases and J lost 4 bases. Germline CDR1 SGHRS, CDR2 YFSETQ. This CDR3 has 15 amino acids.

As to this clonotype: It may be a read error: a sequence one base away is much more abundant. The chain is built from TRBV7-9 and TRBJ2-2; a weak D match, TRBD2 (6 bases). CDR3 length equals 16 residues. The ends were cut back, 7 bases at V and 3 bases at J, with 18 bases in the middle. Per the germline V gene, CDR1 is SEHNR and CDR2 is FQNEAQ (reference sequence). CDR3 protein: CASNLPGGIDTGELFF. CDR3 nucleotides: TGTGCCAGCAACTTGCCGGGCGGGATCGACACCGGGGAGCTGTTTTTT.

Notes on this clonotype: A read error may account for a junction end that differs from germline. The chain employs TRBV28 and TRBJ2-5; 8 nucleotides agree with TRBD1. From germline, CDR1 is MDHEN and CDR2 SYDVKM. This CDR3 contains 14 residues. CDR3 coding DNA: TGTGCCAGCAGTGACCCAGGGGGCATGAAGACCCAGCACTTC. Protein product: CASSDPGGMKTQHF.

On this clonotype itself: This may be a read error: a much more frequent sequence differs by one nucleotide. The V gene is TRBV7-8, the J gene TRBJ1-6; no reliable D call. The CDR3 covers 16 residues. Germline CDR1 SGHVS, CDR2 FQNEAQ. The CDR3 DNA reads TGTGTCAGCAGCTTAGCGGTTGTCACGACTGGCTCACCCCTCCACTTT. It codes for CVSSLAVVTTGSPLHF.

This clonotype has more than one count but fewer than ten. A much larger clone is a single base away; this may be a read error. This chain connects TRBV12-3 or TRBV12-4 to TRBJ1-1, with D tentatively TRBD1 (6 bases). The CDR3 contains 13 residues. V was cut by 6 bases and J by 4 bases, with 12 bases left in between. The CDR3 sequence: CASRQGLVTEAFF. The CDR3 nucleotides are TGTGCCAGCAGGCAGGGGCTGGTCACTGAAGCTTTCTTT.

This clonotype showed up many times. V gene TRBV5-6 combines with J gene TRBJ2-1, with 9 bases fitting TRBD2. The V segment lost 1 base and the J segment 4 bases; nucleotides outside the gene matches: 3. The CDR3 consists of 15 residues. Germline values: CDR1 SGHDT, CDR2 YYEEEE. The CDR3, as DNA: TGTGCCAGCAGCTTGCAGGGACTAGCTTACAATGAGCAGTTCTTC. The encoded protein is CASSLQGLAYNEQFF.

This clonotype was detected once. Relative to the germline gene, one junction end is altered; a read error may explain this. The V call is TRBV29-1, the J call TRBJ2-1, with D possibly being TRBD2 (6 bases). The length of the CDR3 is 12 residues. Germline V lookup: CDR1 SQVTM, CDR2 ANQGSEA. The CDR3 loop is CGVEAPSDEQFF. CDR3 nucleotide sequence: TGCGGCGTTGAGGCTCCTAGCGATGAGCAGTTCTTC.

The V call is TRBV6-6, the J call TRBJ2-1; 8 bases are shared with TRBD2. Trimming cost V 6 bases and J 15 bases; bases outside gene matches: 19. The CDR3 covers 15 residues. Per germline, CDR1 MNHNY and CDR2 SVGAGI (reference sequence). The CDR3: CASRPGGEGLNELFF. Here the CDR3 DNA reads TGTGCCAGCAGGCCCGGGGGGGAGGGCTTAAATGAGTTGTTCTTC.

Comment on this clonotype: As the CDR3 is not closed by the conserved phenylalanine or tryptophan, this likely results from a read error. This chain connects TRBV11-2 to TRBJ2-4; either TRBD1 or TRBD2 may fit D (5 bases each). This CDR3 contains 14 residues. Germline V gene lookup returns CDR1 SGHAT and CDR2 FQNNGV. DNA of the CDR3: TGTGCCGGCAGCTTGGTGGGACCGAAAAACATTCAGTACTTA. Translation gives CAGSLVGPKNIQYL.

V is TRBV11-1 and J is TRBJ2-7, with D possibly TRBD2 on 5 matching bases. This CDR3 has 13 residues. V lost 6 bases and J 2 bases, leaving 11 bases between the germline ends. Germline loops: CDR1 SGHAT, CDR2 FQDESV (reference sequence). The CDR3 loop reads CASRKRATYEQYF. The CDR3 bases are TGTGCCAGCAGGAAGAGGGCCACCTACGAGCAGTACTTC.

This clonotype rates as medium-sized. The chain employs TRBV11-2 and TRBJ1-1; 7 bases are shared with TRBD1. The CDR3 is made up of 13 amino acids. Germline loops: CDR1 SGHAT, CDR2 FQNNGV. The trim removed 0 bases at V and 7 bases at J, leaving 2 bases unmatched. CDR3: CASSLESGGEAFF. Here the CDR3 DNA reads TGTGCCAGCAGCTTAGAGTCAGGGGGTGAAGCTTTCTTT.

This clonotype has only one observation. One end of the junction does not line up with germline, which may come from a read error. V is TRBV4-1 and J is TRBJ2-2, with D hard to call. The CDR3 is made up of 13 amino acids. Germline V gives CDR1 MGHRA, CDR2 YSYEKL. DNA of the CDR3: TGCGCCACCAGCCTCCCCCCACCCCGGGAGCTGTTTTTT. Translated: CATSLPPPRELFF.

In the case of this clonotype: Lacking the conserved final phenylalanine or tryptophan, this CDR3 likely reflects a read error. V and J are TRBV14 and TRBJ2-7, with 11 bases aligning to TRBD2. The V gene end was trimmed by 4 bases and the J gene end by 9 bases; junction bases not matched to a gene: 5. Germline CDR1 reads SGHDN; CDR2 reads FVKESK. CDR3 length: 13 amino acids. In nucleotides, the CDR3 is TGTGCCAGCAGCCTACTAGCGGGAGCAGGGCAGTACTCC. This sequence encodes CASSLLAGAGQYS.

Of note for this clonotype: No conserved phenylalanine or tryptophan ends this CDR3, so it is likely a read error. The gene calls are TRBV28 and TRBJ2-5; D possibly uses TRBD1 or TRBD2 (5 bases each). The V gene's germline CDR1 is MDHEN and CDR2 SYDVKM. Trimming removed 5 bases at V and 1 base at J, with 20 bases between. This CDR3 comprises 17 residues. CDR3 sequence: CASSRDGWGPTQETQYS. The DNA for the CDR3 is TGTGCCAGCAGTCGGGACGGGTGGGGCCCAACCCAAGAGACCCAGTACTCC.

A note on this clonotype: The CDR3 end shows no conserved phenylalanine or tryptophan, and so a read error is likely. The rearrangement joins TRBV13 to TRBJ2-5; TRBD1 might be the D (5 bases). The CDR3 loop spans 12 amino acids. The V end was cut by 4 bases, the J end by 6 bases, with 9 bases between. The germline V gene encodes CDR1 PRHDT and CDR2 FYEKMQ (reference sequence). The CDR3 loop is CASSCRVKTQYY. Written as DNA, the CDR3 is TGTGCCAGCAGCTGCAGGGTAAAGACCCAGTACTAC.

Only one count was recorded for this clonotype. Given a much more abundant clone one base away, this may be a read error. This rearrangement joins TRBV5-1 to TRBJ1-1, with D unclear. The CDR3 consists of 13 residues. Germline V lookup: CDR1 SGHRS, CDR2 YFSETQ. V dropped 9 bases and J dropped 3 bases, with 15 bases sitting between them. The CDR3 loop is CAISRGDDTEAFF. As DNA, the CDR3 is TGCGCCATCTCCCGCGGTGACGACACTGAAGCTTTCTTT.